This T cell receptor (beta chain) comes out of a study of T cells in Graves' hyperthyroidism and ophthalmopathy. Only a few counts were recorded for this clonotype. Its cognate antigen is unknown. Amplified regions were TCR beta CDR3 sequences from RNA transcripts. Researchers ran a first-round RT-PCR on the TCR CDR3 using the HTBI primer set. One entry per CDR3 protein, called by TCRdb with MiXCR from the multiplex PCR reads. Of roughly 250,000 distinct CDR3 sequences listed, 13% to 15% are singletons. V was trimmed by 6 bases and J by 5 bases, leaving 6 bases between them. Germline V gene lookup returns CDR1 MNHNS and CDR2 SASEGT. CDR3 length equals 11 residues. General study results and limits: Ophthalmopathy was told apart from stable hyperthyroidism by a 13 V-J model.

Clinical symptoms, serum thyroxine and TRAb, thyroid ultrasound and orbital computed tomography were used for the diagnoses. The authors obtained PBMCs from roughly 9.7 ml of fresh peripheral blood. The chain employs TRBV6-1 and TRBJ2-3; D gene ambiguous. The sequencing input was blood. The TCR comes from a woman in her forties with Graves' hyperthyroidism that later progressed to Graves' ophthalmopathy. CDR3: CASRPEDTQYF. CDR3 bases: TGTGCCAGCAGACCCGAAGATACGCAGTATTTT.